Below are 3 T cell receptor beta chains sequenced from a single sample in a study of tumor-infiltrating lymphocytes in primary liver carcinoma. Constant-region priming of approximately 500 ng total RNA yielded TCR beta cDNA. Three-round nested multiplex PCR performed with slightly modified ARM-PCR produced the TCR beta libraries. The two initial PCR rounds, about 9 cycles each, used TRBV1-TRBV30 forward and C-beta reverse primers. TCRdb re-called the multiplex PCR reads with MiXCR, one entry per CDR3 protein. The data show 310,000 or so distinct CDR3 sequences, about 50% seen once. Unsorted whole blood supplied the RNA, and germline DNA was extracted too. What was sequenced was peripheral blood. The receptors here all came from a woman in her 30s with primary liver carcinoma and hepatitis B virus infection.

As to this clonotype: A single base separates this from a much larger clone, so it may be a read error. V usage is TRBV7-8 and J usage is TRBJ2-1; D tentatively fits TRBD1 or TRBD2 (6 bases each). The CDR3 totals 14 residues. The germline CDR1 and CDR2 sequences are SGHVS and FQNEAQ. CDR3 loop: CTSSPGAGRGDPFF. CDR3 in DNA: TGTACCAGCAGTCCGGGGGCGGGAAGGGGGGATCCGTTCTTC. The variable domain in full, with the rest retrieved from reference TRBV7-8 and TRBJ2-1, is GAGVSQSPRYKVAKRGQDVALRCDPISGHVSLFWYQQALGQGPEFLTYFQNEAQLDKSGLPSDRFFAERPEGSVSTLKIQRTQQEDSAVYLCTSSPGAGRGDPFFGPGTRLTVL.

This chain uses TRBV7-8 with TRBJ1-2; the match to TRBD1 covers 9 bases. CDR1 and CDR2 (germline): SGHVS, FQNEAQ. The trim removed 5 bases at V and 3 bases at J, leaving 10 bases unmatched. The CDR3 loop spans 16 amino acids. This CDR3 is CASSRGADRGHYGYTF. CDR3 coding DNA: TGTGCCAGCAGCAGGGGGGCGGACAGGGGCCACTATGGCTACACCTTC.

Worth noting for this clonotype: Sequence at one end of the junction differs from germline and may be a read error. CDR3 in amino acids: CASSQDGMSNYVYTF. The CDR3 DNA is TGTGCCAGCAGCCAAGATGGGATGTCTAACTATGTCTACACCTTC. The V gene is TRBV14, the J gene TRBJ1-2; no definite D call. The germline CDR1 and CDR2 sequences are SGHDN and FVKESK. The CDR3 is 15 amino acids.